This TCR beta chain appears in the sequencing data of a study of OX40 agonist ivuxolimab in advanced cancers. Background on the study: Cohort: roughly 80% men, mean age 60, aged roughly 23 to 90. Study-level findings and limits: CD8+ T cells averaged more expanded clones than CD4+. Clonal expansion was seen in CD4+ and CD8+ blood T cells by week 6 at 0.1 to 3.0 mg/kg.

Profiled with immunoSEQ multiplex PCR; TCRdb holds only in-frame clones, not every one. Of 65,000 to 70,000 clones in the sample, about 80% are singletons; the top ten hold over 2%. The count of this clone is one. Its antigen is currently unknown. The CDR3 length is 17 residues. CDR1 MGHRA and CDR2 YSYEKL come from the germline V gene. V was cut by 1 base and J by 1 base, with 13 bases left in between. Source: CD4+ or CD8+ T cells sorted from blood, taken in a trial of the OX40 agonist ivuxolimab. This receptor was taken from an adult with an advanced solid tumor such as melanoma, head and neck, liver or kidney cancer. This chain links TRBV4-1 with TRBJ2-2; D tentatively fits TRBD1 or TRBD2 (5 bases each). CDR3 amino acids: CASSQVRGSGNTGELFF. DNA of the CDR3: TGCGCCAGCAGCCAAGTCCGGGGCAGCGGGAACACCGGGGAGCTGTTTTTT.